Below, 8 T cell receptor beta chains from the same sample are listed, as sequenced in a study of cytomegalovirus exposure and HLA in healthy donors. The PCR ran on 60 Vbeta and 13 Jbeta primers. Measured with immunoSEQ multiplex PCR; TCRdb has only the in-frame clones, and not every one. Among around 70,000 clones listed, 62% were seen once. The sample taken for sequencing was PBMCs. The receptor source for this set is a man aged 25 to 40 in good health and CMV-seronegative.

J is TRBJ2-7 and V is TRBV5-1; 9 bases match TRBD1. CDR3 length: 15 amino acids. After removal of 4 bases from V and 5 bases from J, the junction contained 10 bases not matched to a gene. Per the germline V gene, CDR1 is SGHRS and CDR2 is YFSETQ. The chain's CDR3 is CASSIPGQGIHEQYF. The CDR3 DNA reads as TGCGCCAGCAGCATACCGGGACAGGGTATACACGAGCAGTACTTC. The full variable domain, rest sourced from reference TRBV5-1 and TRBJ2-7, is KAGVTQTPRYLIKTRGQQVTLSCSPISGHRSVSWYQQTPGQGLQFLFEYFSETQRNKGNFPGRFSGRQFSNSRSEMNVSTLELGDSALYLCASSIPGQGIHEQYFGPGTRLTVT.

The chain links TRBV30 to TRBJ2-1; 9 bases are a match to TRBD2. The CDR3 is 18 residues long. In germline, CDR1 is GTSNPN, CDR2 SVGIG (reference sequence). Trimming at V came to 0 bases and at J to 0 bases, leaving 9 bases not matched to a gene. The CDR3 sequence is CAWSVLPSGVPSYNEQFF. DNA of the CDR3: TGTGCCTGGAGTGTACTGCCTAGCGGGGTTCCCTCCTACAATGAGCAGTTCTTC.

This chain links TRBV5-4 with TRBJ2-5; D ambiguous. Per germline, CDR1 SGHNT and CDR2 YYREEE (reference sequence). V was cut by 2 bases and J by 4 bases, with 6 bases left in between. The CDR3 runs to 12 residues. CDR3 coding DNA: TGTGCCAGCAGCTTTTCCGGAGAGACCCAGTACTTC. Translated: CASSFSGETQYF.

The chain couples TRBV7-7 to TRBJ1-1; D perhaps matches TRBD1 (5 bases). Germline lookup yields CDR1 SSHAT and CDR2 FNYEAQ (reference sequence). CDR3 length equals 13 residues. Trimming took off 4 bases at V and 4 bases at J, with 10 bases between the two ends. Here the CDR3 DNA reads TGTGCCAGCAGCTCCGCGCAGGGCACTGAAGCTTTCTTT. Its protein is CASSSAQGTEAFF.

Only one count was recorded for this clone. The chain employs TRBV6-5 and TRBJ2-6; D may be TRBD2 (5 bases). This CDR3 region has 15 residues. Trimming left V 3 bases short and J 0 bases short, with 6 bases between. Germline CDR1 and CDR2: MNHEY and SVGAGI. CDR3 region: CASSYEGSGANVLTF. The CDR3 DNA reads TGTGCCAGCAGTTATGAGGGCTCTGGGGCCAACGTCCTGACTTTC.

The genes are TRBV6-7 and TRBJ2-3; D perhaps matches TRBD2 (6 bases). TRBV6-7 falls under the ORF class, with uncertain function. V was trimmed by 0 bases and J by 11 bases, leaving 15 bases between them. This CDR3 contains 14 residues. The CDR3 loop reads CASSYSERAGMQYF. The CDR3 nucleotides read TGTGCCAGCAGTTACTCGGAACGGGCGGGGATGCAGTATTTT.

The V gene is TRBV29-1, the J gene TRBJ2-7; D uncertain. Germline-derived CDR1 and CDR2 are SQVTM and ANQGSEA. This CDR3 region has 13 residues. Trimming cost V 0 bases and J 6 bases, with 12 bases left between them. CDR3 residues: CSVEDPGVSEQYF. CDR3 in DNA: TGCAGCGTTGAAGATCCCGGAGTATCCGAGCAGTACTTC.

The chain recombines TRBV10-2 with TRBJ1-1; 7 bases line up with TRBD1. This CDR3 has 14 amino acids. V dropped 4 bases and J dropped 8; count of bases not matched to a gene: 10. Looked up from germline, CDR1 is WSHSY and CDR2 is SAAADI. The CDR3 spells CASSADRPTKEAFF. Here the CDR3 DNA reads TGCGCCAGCAGTGCGGACAGGCCTACTAAAGAAGCTTTCTTT.